The 4 T cell receptor beta chains in this list originate from one sample, sequenced in a study of blood T cell repertoires in COVID-19. Sequencing used immunoSEQ multiplex PCR; TCRdb keeps in-frame clones, though not all of them. The table lists a few hundred thousand clones, about 90% of them singletons. The sample comprised peripheral blood. The receptors shown here come from a middle-aged man with acute or convalescent COVID-19.

The CDR3 DNA follows: TGCGCCAGCAGCCAAGCTTTAGGTCCGGGACTCGACTATGGCTACACCTTC. This translates into CASSQALGPGLDYGYTF. The J gene is TRBJ1-2, the V gene TRBV4-3; a possible D gene is TRBD1 (5 bases). The germline CDR1 and CDR2 sequences are LGHNA and YSLEER. The CDR3 has 17 amino acids. The ends were cut back, 1 base at V and 3 bases at J, with 18 bases in the middle.

V usage is TRBV12-3 or TRBV12-4 and J usage is TRBJ1-1, with D uncertain. The V gene lost 6 bases and the J gene lost 2 bases, with 4 bases spanning the gap. The CDR3 runs 11 residues. CDR3 in DNA: TGTGCCAGCAGATATAACACTGAAGCTTTCTTT. It yields the protein CASRYNTEAFF.

CDR3: CASSPIFSYEQYF. CDR3 coding DNA: TGTGCCAGCAGCCCCATTTTTTCCTACGAGCAGTACTTC. This chain connects TRBV5-6 to TRBJ2-7; D is unresolved. V gave up 4 bases and J gave up 1 base, with 9 bases separating them. Per the germline V gene, CDR1 is SGHDT and CDR2 is YYEEEE. The CDR3 runs 13 residues.

The genes are TRBV6-5 and TRBJ2-3; D remains ambiguous. Per germline, CDR1 MNHEY and CDR2 SVGAGI. This CDR3 comprises 14 residues. V was shortened by 6 bases and J by 0 bases, with 10 bases between the two germline ends. The CDR3 loop is CASSEMHSTDTQYF. CDR3 DNA: TGTGCCAGCAGCGAGATGCATAGCACAGATACGCAGTATTTT.